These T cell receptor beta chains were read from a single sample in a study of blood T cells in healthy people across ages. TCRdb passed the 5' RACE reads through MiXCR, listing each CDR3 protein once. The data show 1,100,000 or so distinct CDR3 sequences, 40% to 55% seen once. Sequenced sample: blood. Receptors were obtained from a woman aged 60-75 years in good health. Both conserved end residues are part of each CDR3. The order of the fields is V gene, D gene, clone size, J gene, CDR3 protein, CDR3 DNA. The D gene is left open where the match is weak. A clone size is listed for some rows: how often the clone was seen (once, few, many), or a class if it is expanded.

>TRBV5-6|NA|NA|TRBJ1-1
CASSLADEAFF
TGTGCCAGCAGCTTGGCTGATGAAGCTTTCTTT
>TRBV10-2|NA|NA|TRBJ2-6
CASRSFSGANVLTF
TGCGCCAGCAGATCCTTCTCTGGGGCCAACGTCCTGACTTTC
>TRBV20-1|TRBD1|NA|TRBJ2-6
CSATRTGSGANVLTF
TGCAGTGCTACCCGGACAGGGTCTGGGGCCAACGTCCTGACTTTC
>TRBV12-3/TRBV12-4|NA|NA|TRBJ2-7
CASSERPCHEQYF
TGTGCCAGCAGTGAGCGGCCCTGCCACGAGCAGTACTTC
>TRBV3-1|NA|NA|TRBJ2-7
CASSPPGKPYEQYF
TGTGCCAGCAGCCCGCCCGGGAAGCCCTACGAGCAGTACTTC
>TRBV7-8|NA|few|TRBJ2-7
CASSSPPGRRRFEQYF
TGTGCCAGCAGCTCACCCCCCGGACGGAGGAGGTTCGAGCAGTACTTC
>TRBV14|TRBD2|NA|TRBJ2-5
CASSQVGGAQETQYF
TGTGCCAGCAGCCAAGTCGGGGGGGCACAAGAGACCCAGTACTTC
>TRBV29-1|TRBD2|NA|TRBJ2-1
CSVNGRTYNEQFF
TGCAGCGTAAACGGGAGGACTTACAATGAGCAGTTCTTC
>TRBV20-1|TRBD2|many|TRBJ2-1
CSASKAGVYNEQFF
TGCAGTGCTAGTAAGGCGGGAGTCTACAATGAGCAGTTCTTC
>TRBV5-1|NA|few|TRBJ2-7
CASSLGTTSEQYF
TGCGCCAGCAGCTTAGGGACCACCAGCGAGCAGTACTTC